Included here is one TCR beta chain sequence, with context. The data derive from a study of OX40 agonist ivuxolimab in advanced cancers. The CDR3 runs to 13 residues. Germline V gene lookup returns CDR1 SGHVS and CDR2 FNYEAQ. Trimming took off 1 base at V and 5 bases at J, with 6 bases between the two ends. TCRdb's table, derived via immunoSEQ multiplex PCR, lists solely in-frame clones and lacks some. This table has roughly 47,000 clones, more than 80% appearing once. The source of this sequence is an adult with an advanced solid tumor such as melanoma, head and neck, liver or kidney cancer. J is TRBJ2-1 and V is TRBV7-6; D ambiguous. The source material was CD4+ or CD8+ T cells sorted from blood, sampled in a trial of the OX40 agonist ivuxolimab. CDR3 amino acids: CASSLELNNEQFF. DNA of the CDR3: TGTGCCAGCAGCTTAGAGTTAAACAATGAGCAGTTCTTC.